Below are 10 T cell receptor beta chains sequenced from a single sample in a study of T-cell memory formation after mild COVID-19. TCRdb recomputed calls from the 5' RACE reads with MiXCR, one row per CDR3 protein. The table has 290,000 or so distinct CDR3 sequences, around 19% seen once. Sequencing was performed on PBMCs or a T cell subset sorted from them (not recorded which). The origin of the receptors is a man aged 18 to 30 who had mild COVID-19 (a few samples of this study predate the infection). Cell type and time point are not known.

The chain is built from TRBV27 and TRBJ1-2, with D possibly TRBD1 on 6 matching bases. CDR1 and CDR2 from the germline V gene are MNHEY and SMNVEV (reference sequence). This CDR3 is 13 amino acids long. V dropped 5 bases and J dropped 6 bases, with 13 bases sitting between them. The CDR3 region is CASSLQGLHGYTF. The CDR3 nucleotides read TGTGCCAGCAGTCTACAGGGACTACATGGCTACACCTTC.

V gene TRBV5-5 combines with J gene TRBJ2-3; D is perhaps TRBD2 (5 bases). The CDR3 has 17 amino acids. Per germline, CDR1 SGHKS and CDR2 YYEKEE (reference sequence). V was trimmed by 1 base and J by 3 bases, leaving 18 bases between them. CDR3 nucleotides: TGTGCCAGCAGCTTGCCCGGTCCGGGGTGGCTGACAGATACGCAGTATTTT. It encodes CASSLPGPGWLTDTQYF.

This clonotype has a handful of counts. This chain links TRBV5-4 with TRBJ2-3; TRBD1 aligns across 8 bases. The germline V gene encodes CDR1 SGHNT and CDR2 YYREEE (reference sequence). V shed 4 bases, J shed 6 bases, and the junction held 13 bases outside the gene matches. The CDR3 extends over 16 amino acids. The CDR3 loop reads CASSETGTGLVDTQYF. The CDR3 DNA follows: TGTGCCAGCAGCGAAACCGGGACAGGCCTGGTGGATACGCAGTATTTT.

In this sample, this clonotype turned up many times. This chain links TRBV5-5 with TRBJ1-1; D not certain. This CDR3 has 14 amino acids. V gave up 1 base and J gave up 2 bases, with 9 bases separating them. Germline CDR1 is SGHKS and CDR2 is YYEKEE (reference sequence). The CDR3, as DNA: TGTGCCAGCAGCTTGATGTGGGGAAACACTGAAGCTTTCTTT. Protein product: CASSLMWGNTEAFF. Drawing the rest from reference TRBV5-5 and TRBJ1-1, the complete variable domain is DAGVTQSPTHLIKTRGQQVTLRCSPISGHKSVSWYQQVLGQGPQFIFQYYEKEERGRGNFPDRFSARQFPNYSSELNVNALLLGDSALYLCASSLMWGNTEAFFGQGTRLTVV.

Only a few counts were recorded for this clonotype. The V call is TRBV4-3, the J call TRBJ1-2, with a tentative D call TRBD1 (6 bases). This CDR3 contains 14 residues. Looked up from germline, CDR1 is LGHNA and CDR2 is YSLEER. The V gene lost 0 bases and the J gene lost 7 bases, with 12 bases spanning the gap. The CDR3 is CASSQDAQGGGYTF. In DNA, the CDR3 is TGCGCCAGCAGCCAAGACGCACAGGGTGGTGGCTACACCTTC.

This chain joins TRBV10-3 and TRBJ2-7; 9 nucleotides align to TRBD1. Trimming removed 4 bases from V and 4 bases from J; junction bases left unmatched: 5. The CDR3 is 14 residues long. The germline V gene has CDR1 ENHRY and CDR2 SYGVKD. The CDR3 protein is CAISGPGTGYEQYF. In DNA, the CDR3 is TGTGCCATCAGTGGTCCGGGGACAGGGTACGAGCAGTACTTC.

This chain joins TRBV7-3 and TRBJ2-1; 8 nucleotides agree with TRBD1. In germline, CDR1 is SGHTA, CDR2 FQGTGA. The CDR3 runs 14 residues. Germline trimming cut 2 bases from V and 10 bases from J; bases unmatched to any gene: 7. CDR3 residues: CASSLWGTGTEQFF. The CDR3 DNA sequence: TGTGCCAGCAGCTTATGGGGGACAGGAACCGAGCAGTTCTTC.

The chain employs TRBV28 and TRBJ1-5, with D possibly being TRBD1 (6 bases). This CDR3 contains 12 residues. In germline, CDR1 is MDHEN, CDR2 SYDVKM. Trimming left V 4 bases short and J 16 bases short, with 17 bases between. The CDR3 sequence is CASSSSGQTCHF. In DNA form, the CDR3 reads TGTGCCAGCAGTTCGTCGGGACAAACGTGTCATTTT.

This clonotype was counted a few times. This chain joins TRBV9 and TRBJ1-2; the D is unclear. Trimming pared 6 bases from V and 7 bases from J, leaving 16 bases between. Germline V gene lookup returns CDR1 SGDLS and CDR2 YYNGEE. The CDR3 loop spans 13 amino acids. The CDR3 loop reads CASTPGDGRGYTF. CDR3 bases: TGTGCCAGCACCCCTGGGGATGGCCGTGGCTACACCTTC.

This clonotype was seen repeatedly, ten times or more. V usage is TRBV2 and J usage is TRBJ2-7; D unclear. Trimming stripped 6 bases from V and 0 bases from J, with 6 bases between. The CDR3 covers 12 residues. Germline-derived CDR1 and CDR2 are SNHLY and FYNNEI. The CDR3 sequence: CASSPSSYEQYF. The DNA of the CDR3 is TGTGCCAGCAGCCCGAGCTCCTACGAGCAGTACTTC.